The present entry profiles one T cell receptor (beta chain) with its context. This sample is part of a study of stem cell transplantation in POMP-related autoinflammatory disease. The table came from immunoSEQ multiplex PCR; TCRdb's copy has only in-frame clones and leaves some out. This sample yields some 70,000 clones, of which roughly 88% are seen a single time; 0.6% to 0.8% belongs to the top ten. Losses at the gene ends were 2 bases for V and 6 bases for J; bases not matched to a gene: 3. The CDR3 covers 14 residues. Germline CDR1 is SGHRS and CDR2 is YFSETQ. This sample comprised CD4+ T cells from PBMCs, obtained after stem cell transplantation. This receptor was taken from a human patient with POMP-related autoinflammation and immune dysregulation (PRAID). The graft donor may be the source of some T cells. The chain joins TRBV5-1 to TRBJ1-5; TRBD1 matches 9 bases. CDR3 residues: CASSFTGGGQPQHF. DNA for the CDR3: TGCGCCAGCAGCTTCACAGGGGGCGGTCAGCCCCAGCATTTT.